The clone carrying this TCR beta chain has more than one count but fewer than ten. Its antigen is currently unknown. The data derive from a study of beta chain features in type 1 diabetes. Points from the study as a whole: Moderate but significant shortening of TCRB CDR3s was recorded in all four CD4+ subsets from Type 1 diabetes patients.

J was trimmed by 0 bases and V by 2 bases; bases with no gene match: 7. CDR1 is MNHEY and CDR2 is SMNVEV in the germline V gene (reference sequence). The CDR3 has 17 amino acids. What was sequenced were expressed TCRB transcripts, since all of the isolated RNA had been reverse transcribed. Sequencing used immunoSEQ multiplex PCR; TCRdb keeps in-frame clones, though not all of them. The table shows about 370,000 clones, with over 8.5% occurring only once. Sample: central memory CD4+ T cells from blood. This TCR was recovered from a man aged 25-45 years with type 1 diabetes. The chain employs TRBV27 and TRBJ2-7; 10 bases agree with TRBD2. Here the CDR3 reads CASSLKLAGLDSYEQYF. CDR3 nucleotide sequence: TGTGCCAGCAGTTTAAAACTAGCGGGACTCGACTCCTACGAGCAGTACTTC.